These 29 T cell receptor beta chains were all obtained from the same sample, sequenced in a study of vaccination and CD4 T cells after COVID-19. Cultured CD4+ T cell DNA underwent sequencing with the Oncomine TCR Beta short-read assay. From the PCR reads, TCRdb called clonotypes with MiXCR, one entry per CDR3 protein. The sample has about 6,600 distinct CDR3 sequences, over 30% seen once. These receptors have no identified antigens. Treatment meaning: approximately nine-day PBMC culture with coronavirus spike peptide pools or control peptides (ViraFEST assay). One should note that the unexposed donor's CD4+ T cells were collected before the COVID-19 pandemic (2011-2018). The sample taken for sequencing was CD4+ T cells from blood, cultured in vitro. The receptor source for this set is a human donor in good health.

This chain uses TRBV7-6 with TRBJ2-1, with 12 positions matching TRBD2. V lost 7 bases to trimming and J lost 4 bases; unmatched junction nucleotides: 5. From germline, CDR1 is SGHVS and CDR2 FNYEAQ. The CDR3 consists of 15 residues. CDR3 residues: CASNQGLAGYNEQFF. The CDR3 coding sequence is TGTGCCAGCAACCAGGGACTAGCGGGTTACAATGAGCAGTTCTTC.

The chain has TRBV20-1 and TRBJ2-1, with D maybe TRBD1 (6 bases). V lost 6 bases to trimming and J lost 2 bases, with 14 bases between them. This CDR3 region has 14 residues. Germline-derived CDR1 and CDR2 are DFQATT and SNEGSKA (reference sequence). The DNA of the CDR3 is TGCAGTGCCCTTAGAGGGGGAACCTACAATGAGCAGTTCTTC. Translation: CSALRGGTYNEQFF.

This chain joins TRBV19 and TRBJ2-2; D possibly matches TRBD1 or TRBD2 (5 bases each). Trimming shortened V by 7 bases and J by 5 bases, and 17 bases separated the two germline ends. Germline-derived CDR1 and CDR2 are LNHDA and SQIVND (reference sequence). The CDR3 is 15 residues long. CDR3 sequence: CASTPGADSTGELFF. The CDR3 bases are TGTGCCAGTACTCCCGGGGCCGATTCTACCGGGGAGCTGTTTTTT.

Judged by abundance, this clonotype is medium-sized. This chain uses TRBV20-1 with TRBJ1-3; D is possibly TRBD1 (5 bases). The CDR3 loop spans 14 amino acids. The V end was cut by 1 base, the J end by 8 bases, with 15 bases between. Per the germline V gene, CDR1 is DFQATT and CDR2 is SNEGSKA (reference sequence). This CDR3 reads CSARGGTGVDTIYF. As DNA, the CDR3 is TGCAGTGCTAGAGGTGGGACCGGGGTGGACACCATATATTTT.

The chain uses TRBV7-9 and TRBJ2-1, with TRBD2 identical over 7 bases. The V segment lost 4 bases and the J segment 6 bases; nucleotides outside the gene matches: 9. Germline V gene lookup returns CDR1 SEHNR and CDR2 FQNEAQ (reference sequence). The CDR3 is 15 amino acids. For the CDR3, the DNA is TGTGCCAGCAGCTCCCGGACTAGTAGGGCCAATGAGCAGTTCTTC. Residues: CASSSRTSRANEQFF.

This chain joins TRBV7-3 and TRBJ1-2; D unresolved. Trimming removed 5 bases from V and 3 bases from J, with 13 bases in between. From germline, CDR1 is SGHTA and CDR2 FQGTGA. The CDR3 is made up of 14 amino acids. This CDR3 is CASSPEGRDYGYTF. The CDR3 nucleotides read TGTGCCAGCAGCCCCGAGGGTCGGGACTATGGCTACACCTTC. The variable domain in full, with the rest retrieved from reference TRBV7-3 and TRBJ1-2, is GAGVSQTPSNKVTEKGKYVELRCDPISGHTALYWYRQSLGQGPEFLIYFQGTGAADDSGLPNDRFFAVRPEGSVSTLKIQRTERGDSAVYLCASSPEGRDYGYTFGSGTRLTVV.

The chain combines TRBV19 with TRBJ1-5; no clear D gene. V was cut by 5 bases and J by 2 bases, with 7 bases left in between. The CDR3 runs 13 residues. The germline V gene has CDR1 LNHDA and CDR2 SQIVND (reference sequence). DNA for the CDR3: TGTGCCAGTAGTCCAGAGGGCAATCAGCCCCAGCATTTT. Its translation is CASSPEGNQPQHF.

This clonotype was recorded only once. The chain is built from TRBV30 and TRBJ1-1; D possibly corresponds to TRBD1 (6 bases). V dropped 0 bases and J dropped 6 bases, with 14 bases sitting between them. The CDR3 contains 14 residues. In germline, CDR1 is GTSNPN, CDR2 SVGIG (reference sequence). CDR3 DNA: TGTGCCTGGAGTGTAGGGGGGTCCAGAGCTGAAGCTTTCTTT. Its protein product is CAWSVGGSRAEAFF. The full variable domain, in which reference TRBV30 and TRBJ1-1 provide the parts outside the CDR3, is SQTIHQWPATLVQPVGSPLSLECTVEGTSNPNLYWYRQAAGRGLQLLFYSVGIGQISSEVPQNLSASRPQDRQFILSSKKLLLSDSGFYLCAWSVGGSRAEAFFGQGTRLTVV.

The chain is built from TRBV20-1 and TRBJ2-5; 9 bases fit TRBD2. This CDR3 spans 14 amino acids. Per germline, CDR1 DFQATT and CDR2 SNEGSKA (reference sequence). V trimming: 4 bases; J trimming: 5 bases; junction bases outside the gene matches: 8. The CDR3: CSAKAGGLGETQYF. CDR3 nucleotide sequence: TGCAGTGCTAAAGCGGGGGGTTTAGGTGAGACCCAGTACTTC.

This sequence joins TRBV27 and TRBJ1-5, with D tentatively TRBD1 (5 bases). Per germline, CDR1 MNHEY and CDR2 SMNVEV (reference sequence). The CDR3 runs to 15 residues. The germline V and J ends were trimmed by 11 bases and 4 bases, with 21 bases remaining between them. The CDR3 coding sequence is TGTGCCGGCCACGCTGCGGGAGAGGGGAATCAGCCCCAGCATTTT. It codes for CAGHAAGEGNQPQHF.

The chain has TRBV5-1 and TRBJ1-2; the match to TRBD1 covers 9 bases. The CDR3 has 14 amino acids. V gave up 2 bases and J gave up 7 bases; unmatched junction bases: 6. In germline, CDR1 is SGHRS, CDR2 YFSETQ. In nucleotides, the CDR3 is TGCGCCAGCAGCTTCGGACAGGGGAATGGTGGCTACACCTTC. Residues: CASSFGQGNGGYTF.

This clonotype was detected a few times. The chain uses TRBV12-3 or TRBV12-4 and TRBJ1-2, with TRBD1 matching over 7 bases. With 4 bases clipped from V and 0 bases from J, the junction kept 5 bases outside the gene matches. The CDR3 is 15 residues long. This CDR3 is CASSSYGTANYGYTF. In nucleotides, the CDR3 is TGTGCCAGCAGTTCCTACGGGACAGCTAACTATGGCTACACCTTC.

V is TRBV10-3 and J is TRBJ2-7, with 15 bases identical to TRBD2. CDR1 and CDR2 from the germline V gene are ENHRY and SYGVKD. The CDR3 length is 16 residues. V trimming: 0 bases; J trimming: 6 bases; junction bases outside the gene matches: 3. The CDR3: CAISESMGLAGGEQYF. CDR3 DNA: TGTGCCATCAGTGAGTCTATGGGACTAGCGGGGGGCGAGCAGTACTTC.

The V call is TRBV19, the J call TRBJ1-1; D ambiguous. The CDR3 loop spans 13 amino acids. CDR1 LNHDA and CDR2 SQIVND come from the germline V gene (reference sequence). The ends were cut back, 5 bases at V and 0 bases at J, with 7 bases in the middle. This chain's CDR3 is CASSPAMNTEAFF. The CDR3 nucleotides read TGTGCCAGTAGTCCCGCTATGAACACTGAAGCTTTCTTT.

This clonotype was detected only a few times. J is TRBJ1-2 and V is TRBV6-5; weak D call: TRBD1 (6 bases). The V gene's germline CDR1 is MNHEY and CDR2 SVGAGI. Deletions cut 0 bases from V and 3 bases from J, with 8 bases between. This CDR3 has 14 residues. The chain's CDR3 is CASSYSGGDYGYTF. The CDR3 coding sequence is TGTGCCAGCAGTTACTCAGGGGGGGACTATGGCTACACCTTC.

The V and J genes are TRBV4-2 and TRBJ1-3; TRBD1 is a possible D gene (5 bases). There are 16 residues in the CDR3. The germline V and J ends were trimmed by 4 bases and 0 bases, with 13 bases remaining between them. Germline V gene sequence: CDR1 LGHNA, CDR2 YNFKEQ. The CDR3: CASSPGGTSSGNTIYF. The CDR3 DNA reads TGTGCCAGCAGCCCGGGCGGGACGAGCTCTGGAAACACCATATATTTT.

In its sample, this clonotype was seen a few times. This chain links TRBV20-1 with TRBJ1-1; TRBD1 matches at 8 bases. Germline V gives CDR1 DFQATT, CDR2 SNEGSKA (reference sequence). The CDR3 is made up of 15 amino acids. Trimming at V came to 6 bases and at J to 4 bases, leaving 13 bases not matched to a gene. This chain's CDR3 is CSAPMGNRGSTEAFF. DNA of the CDR3: TGCAGTGCCCCGATGGGTAACAGGGGGAGCACTGAAGCTTTCTTT.

This clonotype was recorded a few times. V usage is TRBV23-1 and J usage is TRBJ1-2; 8 bases agree with TRBD1. TRBV23-1 is recorded as an ORF, its role being uncertain. Germline trimming cut 0 bases from V and 0 bases from J; bases unmatched to any gene: 9. This CDR3 contains 18 residues. CDR3 loop: CASSQSHQGANPNYGYTF. The CDR3 coding sequence is TGCGCCAGCAGTCAATCGCACCAGGGGGCGAATCCTAACTATGGCTACACCTTC.

This clonotype was seen more than once but under ten times. V usage is TRBV7-3 and J usage is TRBJ2-7; a weak D match, TRBD1 (5 bases). The CDR3 contains 15 residues. CDR1 is SGHTA and CDR2 is FQGTGA in the germline V gene. Trimming cost V 3 bases and J 4 bases, with 16 bases left between them. CDR3: CASSFQDTQPYEQYF. As DNA, the CDR3 is TGTGCCAGCAGCTTCCAGGACACGCAACCGTACGAGCAGTACTTC.

The genes are TRBV7-4 and TRBJ1-6; no reliable D call. From germline, CDR1 is SGHVT and CDR2 SQSDAQ. CDR3 size: 14 residues. Trimming removed 3 bases at V and 0 bases at J, with 3 bases between. DNA for the CDR3: TGTGCCAGCAGCTTGAGCTCCTATAATTCACCCCTCCACTTT. Translation: CASSLSSYNSPLHF.

The chain has TRBV6-1 and TRBJ2-7, with D possibly being TRBD1 or TRBD2 (5 bases each). The CDR3 spans 14 residues. V dropped 8 bases and J dropped 3 bases, with 17 bases sitting between them. The germline CDR1 and CDR2 sequences are MNHNS and SASEGT. CDR3 DNA: TGTGCCAGCTACCGGGACCCCCCCCTCTACGAGCAGTACTTC. Translation gives CASYRDPPLYEQYF.

Comments on this clonotype: A much larger clone lies a single base off, so this may be a read error. The chain is built from TRBV6-4 and TRBJ2-3; 10 nucleotides agree with TRBD2. The CDR3 sequence is 14 residues long. CDR1 and CDR2 from the germline V gene are MRHNA and SNTAGT. J lost 4 bases, V lost 2 bases, and 0 bases had no gene match. This CDR3 is CASSDGTSADTQYF. Written as DNA, the CDR3 is TGTGCCAGCAGTGACGGGACTAGCGCAGATACGCAGTATTTT.

In its sample, this clonotype was seen a few times. The chain links TRBV6-1 to TRBJ1-1; 10 nucleotides align to TRBD1. The J segment lost 3 bases and the V segment lost 7 bases, leaving 8 bases of the junction unmatched. Germline lookup yields CDR1 MNHNS and CDR2 SASEGT. The CDR3 loop spans 15 amino acids. The CDR3 nucleotides are TGTGCCAGCACTCCCGACAGGGGGCTTTACACTGAAGCTTTCTTT. This gives the protein CASTPDRGLYTEAFF.

V gene TRBV7-9 combines with J gene TRBJ1-1; D perhaps matches TRBD1 (6 bases). From germline, CDR1 is SEHNR and CDR2 FQNEAQ (reference sequence). The CDR3 sequence is 17 residues long. V lost 5 bases to trimming and J lost 7 bases, with 26 bases between them. CDR3 residues: CASSPYSVIGQNHEAFF. The CDR3 DNA is TGTGCCAGCAGCCCGTATTCTGTGATCGGACAGAACCATGAAGCTTTCTTT.

This clonotype has just a few counts. The chain carries TRBV5-3 and TRBJ1-2; 9 positions agree with TRBD1. TRBV5-3 is classed as an ORF, of uncertain function. Trimming removed 10 bases from V and 3 bases from J; junction bases left unmatched: 7. The CDR3 runs to 13 residues. The CDR3 bases are TGTGCCGGCCGCCGGGACAGGGACTATGGCTACACCTTC. It codes for CAGRRDRDYGYTF.

The genes are TRBV15 and TRBJ1-1, with no clear D. With 3 bases removed from V and 7 bases from J, the gap between germline ends came to 9 bases. The CDR3 runs 12 residues. Germline CDR1 is LNHNV and CDR2 is YYDKDF (reference sequence). The CDR3 reads CATSSGRDEAFF. CDR3 nucleotide sequence: TGTGCCACCAGCAGCGGACGGGATGAAGCTTTCTTT. Full variable domain (outside the CDR3, taken from reference TRBV15 and TRBJ1-1): DAMVIQNPRYQVTQFGKPVTLSCSQTLNHNVMYWYQQKSSQAPKLLFHYYDKDFNNEADTPDNFQSRRPNTSFCFLDIRSPGLGDTAMYLCATSSGRDEAFFGQGTRLTVV.

This clonotype was seen a few times. The chain carries TRBV6-5 and TRBJ2-3; 7 positions agree with TRBD1. CDR1 is MNHEY, CDR2 SVGAGI, per germline. After removal of 2 bases from V and 5 bases from J, the junction contained 7 bases not matched to a gene. This CDR3 is built from 15 residues. The CDR3 sequence: CASSYADREQDTQYF. Here the CDR3 DNA reads TGTGCCAGCAGTTACGCCGACAGGGAGCAAGATACGCAGTATTTT.

This rearrangement joins TRBV6-4 to TRBJ1-2, with 12 bases matching TRBD1. The CDR3 is 15 residues long. The V segment lost 5 bases and the J segment 5 bases; nucleotides outside the gene matches: 6. Looked up from germline, CDR1 is MRHNA and CDR2 is SNTAGT. CDR3 coding DNA: TGTGCCAGCAGTATGGGGACAGGGGGCGCATATGGCTACACCTTC. This encodes CASSMGTGGAYGYTF.

The V gene is TRBV19, the J gene TRBJ1-2, with 7 bases aligning to TRBD1. Germline V gene lookup returns CDR1 LNHDA and CDR2 SQIVND (reference sequence). The CDR3 extends over 15 amino acids. With V trimmed by 6 bases and J by 4 bases, 11 bases remained unmatched. The CDR3 loop is CASRTTGAPSYGYTF. The CDR3 coding sequence is TGTGCCAGTAGGACTACAGGGGCTCCAAGCTATGGCTACACCTTC.